This T cell receptor beta chain was found in a study of T cell responses to AZD1222 COVID-19 vaccine. V was clipped by 2 bases and J by 7 bases; unmatched bases: 6. This CDR3 has 17 amino acids. CDR1 and CDR2 (germline): MDHEN, SYDVKM. The data were produced by immunoSEQ multiplex PCR, yet TCRdb's version contains in-frame clones alone and is incomplete. The sample shows about 68,000 clones, 88% of them seen only once. The V gene is TRBV28, the J gene TRBJ1-6, with 12 nucleotides matching TRBD1. This receptor was obtained from an adult in good health. The sequencing here drew on peripheral blood, taken on day 0 of AZD1222 vaccination. CDR3 nucleotides: TGTGCCAGCAGTTTAGTCGGGACAGGGGGCGTGAATTCACCCCTCCACTTT. Residues: CASSLVGTGGVNSPLHF.